Below, 14 T cell receptor beta chains from the same sample are listed, as sequenced in a study of shared clonotypes between healthy human individuals. TCRdb's copy holds only in-frame clones and misses some; the assay was immunoSEQ multiplex PCR. The sample records roughly 850,000 clones, 95% to 97% being singletons. CD45RO-negative CD8 cells positively selected for CCR7 made up the naive population, which excluded terminally differentiated effector memory CD45RA+ cells. Sequencing was done on a sample of naive CD8+ T cells sorted from blood. The receptors originated from a man aged 25 to 40 in good health.

The chain couples TRBV29-1 to TRBJ2-1; 16 positions agree with TRBD2. The CDR3 is made up of 18 amino acids. V gave up 6 bases and J gave up 4 bases; unmatched junction bases: 12. Germline values: CDR1 SQVTM, CDR2 ANQGSEA. This CDR3 is CSVLSGTSGRGSYNEQFF. The CDR3 nucleotides read TGCAGCGTCCTATCCGGGACTAGCGGGAGGGGATCTTACAATGAGCAGTTCTTC.

The chain uses TRBV4-3 and TRBJ1-2; 9 bases match TRBD1. CDR3 length equals 16 residues. With 0 bases clipped from V and 4 bases from J, the junction kept 6 bases outside the gene matches. Germline CDR1 LGHNA, CDR2 YSLEER. CDR3 amino acids: CASSQDRDREPYGYTF. The CDR3 region has the DNA TGCGCCAGCAGCCAAGATCGGGACAGGGAACCCTATGGCTACACCTTC.

The genes are TRBV6-1 and TRBJ1-2; D is unclear. The V end was cut by 2 bases, the J end by 3 bases, with 7 bases between. The CDR3 is 13 amino acids. The germline V gene encodes CDR1 MNHNS and CDR2 SASEGT. CDR3 sequence: CASSERGYYGYTF. Here the CDR3 DNA reads TGTGCCAGCAGTGAAAGAGGATACTATGGCTACACCTTC.

The V and J genes are TRBV6-1 and TRBJ2-7, with D unclear. The CDR3 extends over 12 amino acids. Trimming removed 1 base from V and 7 bases from J, with 8 bases in between. Germline V CDR1 and CDR2: MNHNS, SASEGT. In nucleotides, the CDR3 is TGTGCCAGCAGTGAAGTGGGGTGGGAGCAGTACTTC. Translating gives CASSEVGWEQYF.

The genes are TRBV2 and TRBJ2-1; 11 bases match TRBD2. V gave up 1 base and J gave up 7 bases; unmatched junction bases: 3. This CDR3 contains 15 residues. Germline V lookup: CDR1 SNHLY, CDR2 FYNNEI. The CDR3 protein is CASSEEASGRNEQFF. CDR3 DNA: TGTGCCAGCAGTGAAGAGGCTAGCGGGAGGAATGAGCAGTTCTTC.

The V call is TRBV18, the J call TRBJ2-5; 9 bases agree with TRBD2. Germline trimming cut 1 base from V and 5 bases from J; bases unmatched to any gene: 5. The germline CDR1 and CDR2 sequences are KGHSH and LQKENI. This CDR3 region has 15 residues. CDR3 sequence reads: CASSPLAGVGETQYF. The CDR3 nucleotides read TGTGCCAGCTCACCACTAGCGGGAGTTGGGGAGACCCAGTACTTC. Full variable domain (rest looked up from reference TRBV18 and TRBJ2-5): NAGVMQNPRHLVRRRGQEARLRCSPMKGHSHVYWYRQLPEEGLKFMVYLQKENIIDESGMPKERFSAEFPKEGPSILRIQQVVRGDSAAYFCASSPLAGVGETQYFGPGTRLLVL.

The chain carries TRBV7-9 and TRBJ2-5; D might be TRBD1 (6 bases). V gave up 7 bases and J gave up 2 bases, with 8 bases separating them. The CDR3 runs 12 residues. Germline V gene data show CDR1 as SEHNR and CDR2 as FQNEAQ (reference sequence). DNA for the CDR3: TGTGCCAGCACCCAGGGGCAAGAGACCCAGTACTTC. It specifies CASTQGQETQYF.

The chain has TRBV7-2 and TRBJ2-7; 10 bases are shared with TRBD1. Germline CDR1 reads SGHTA; CDR2 reads FQGNSA. The CDR3 has 14 residues. With V trimmed by 1 base and J by 3 bases, 0 bases remained unmatched. CDR3 sequence (DNA): TGTGCCAGCAGCTTAGGGGACAGGGGCTACGAGCAGTACTTC. Translation gives CASSLGDRGYEQYF.

The rearrangement links TRBV27 to TRBJ2-5; 9 bases agree with TRBD2. Per germline, CDR1 MNHEY and CDR2 SMNVEV (reference sequence). The V segment lost 6 bases and the J segment 4 bases; nucleotides outside the gene matches: 12. The CDR3 runs to 16 residues. The CDR3 DNA reads TGTGCCAGCAGCGAAGGGACTAGCTGGTCCCGAGAGACCCAGTACTTC. Amino acid sequence: CASSEGTSWSRETQYF.

This clone appeared once. V gene TRBV14 combines with J gene TRBJ2-3; D gene ambiguous. This CDR3 region has 14 residues. V was shortened by 1 base and J by 4 bases, with 9 bases between the two germline ends. Germline values: CDR1 SGHDN, CDR2 FVKESK. The DNA of the CDR3 is TGTGCCAGCAGCCAAGCGAACGAACCAGATACGCAGTATTTT. As protein: CASSQANEPDTQYF. The full variable domain, rest sourced from reference TRBV14 and TRBJ2-3, is EAGVTQFPSHSVIEKGQTVTLRCDPISGHDNLYWYRRVMGKEIKFLLHFVKESKQDESGMPNNRFLAERTGGTYSTLKVQPAELEDSGVYFCASSQANEPDTQYFGPGTRLTVL.

This rearrangement joins TRBV25-1 to TRBJ2-1; no clear D gene. The CDR3 loop spans 14 amino acids. Germline V gene lookup returns CDR1 MGHDK and CDR2 SYGVNS. V was clipped by 3 bases and J by 7 bases, with 13 bases between them. CDR3: CASSEHNSPNEQFF. The CDR3 region has the DNA TGTGCCAGCAGTGAGCACAACTCTCCGAATGAGCAGTTCTTC.

The chain links TRBV10-1 to TRBJ2-7; D gene unclear. The V gene lost 5 bases and the J gene lost 5 bases, with 10 bases spanning the gap. CDR1 and CDR2 from the germline V gene are WNHNN and SYGVQD (reference sequence). CDR3 length: 12 amino acids. CDR3 region: CASSTGSHEQYF. The CDR3 nucleotides read TGCGCCAGCAGTACCGGGTCCCACGAGCAGTACTTC.

V gene TRBV5-6 combines with J gene TRBJ2-3, with 9 bases lining up with TRBD2. CDR1 is SGHDT and CDR2 is YYEEEE in the germline V gene. Unmatched junction bases numbered 12, after V lost 1 base and J lost 3 bases. This CDR3 contains 18 residues. The CDR3 is CASSLILAGAAYTDTQYF. The CDR3 DNA follows: TGTGCCAGCAGCTTGATACTAGCGGGCGCCGCATATACAGATACGCAGTATTTT.

The table lists this clone with a count of one. The chain is built from TRBV5-5 and TRBJ1-2; D is uncertain. The V gene lost 4 bases and the J gene lost 7 bases, with 17 bases spanning the gap. The CDR3 extends over 14 amino acids. Germline loops: CDR1 SGHKS, CDR2 YYEKEE (reference sequence). The CDR3 bases are TGTGCCAGCAGCCGCGAGGCAAGCCCGAGTGGCTACACCTTC. It yields the protein CASSREASPSGYTF.